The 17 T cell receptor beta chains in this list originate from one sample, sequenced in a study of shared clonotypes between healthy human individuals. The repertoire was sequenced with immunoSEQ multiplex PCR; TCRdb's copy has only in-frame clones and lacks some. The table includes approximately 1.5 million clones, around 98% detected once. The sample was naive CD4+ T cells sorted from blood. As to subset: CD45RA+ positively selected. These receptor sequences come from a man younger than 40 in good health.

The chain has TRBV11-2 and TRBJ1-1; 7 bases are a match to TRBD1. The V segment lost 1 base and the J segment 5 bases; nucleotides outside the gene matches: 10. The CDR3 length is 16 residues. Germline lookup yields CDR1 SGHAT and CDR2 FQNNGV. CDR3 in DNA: TGTGCCAGCAGCTTAGTAGGGAGGGGGCCGGCGACTGAAGCTTTCTTT. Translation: CASSLVGRGPATEAFF.

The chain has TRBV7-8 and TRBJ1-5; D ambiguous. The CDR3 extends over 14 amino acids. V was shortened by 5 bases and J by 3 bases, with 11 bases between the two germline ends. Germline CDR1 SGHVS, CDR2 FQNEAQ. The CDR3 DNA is TGTGCCAGCAGCCCCAGACGGACCAATCAGCCCCAGCATTTT. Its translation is CASSPRRTNQPQHF.

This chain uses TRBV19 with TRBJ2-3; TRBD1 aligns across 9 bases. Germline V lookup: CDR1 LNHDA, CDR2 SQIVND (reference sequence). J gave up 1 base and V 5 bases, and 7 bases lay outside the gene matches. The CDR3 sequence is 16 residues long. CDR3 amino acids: CASSRTGESRTDTQYF. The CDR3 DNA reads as TGTGCCAGTAGTCGGACAGGGGAGTCCCGCACAGATACGCAGTATTTT.

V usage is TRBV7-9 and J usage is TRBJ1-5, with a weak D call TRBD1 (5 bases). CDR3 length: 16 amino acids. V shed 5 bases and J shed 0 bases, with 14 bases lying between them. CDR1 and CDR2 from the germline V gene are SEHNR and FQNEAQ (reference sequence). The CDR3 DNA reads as TGTGCCAGCAGCAACCTCCCAGGGAATAGCAATCAGCCCCAGCATTTT. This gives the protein CASSNLPGNSNQPQHF.

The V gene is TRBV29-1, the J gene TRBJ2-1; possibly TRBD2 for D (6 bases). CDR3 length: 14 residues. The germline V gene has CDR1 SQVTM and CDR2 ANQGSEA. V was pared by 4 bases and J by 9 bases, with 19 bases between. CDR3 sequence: CSVVLGSLGGEQFF. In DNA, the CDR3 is TGCAGCGTTGTCCTGGGGAGTCTCGGGGGTGAGCAGTTCTTC.

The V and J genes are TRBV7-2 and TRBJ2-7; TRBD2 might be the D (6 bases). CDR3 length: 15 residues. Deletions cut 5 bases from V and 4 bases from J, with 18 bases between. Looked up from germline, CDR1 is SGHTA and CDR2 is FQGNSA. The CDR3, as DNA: TGTGCCAGCAGCGAGCGGGCCGGGAAGGATTACGAGCAGTACTTC. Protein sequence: CASSERAGKDYEQYF.

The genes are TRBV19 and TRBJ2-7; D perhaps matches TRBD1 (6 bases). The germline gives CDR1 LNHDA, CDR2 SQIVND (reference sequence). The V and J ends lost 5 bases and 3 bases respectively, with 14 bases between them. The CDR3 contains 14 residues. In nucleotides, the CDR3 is TGTGCCAGTAGTGAACTGACAGGACACTACGAGCAGTACTTC. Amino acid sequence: CASSELTGHYEQYF.

CDR3 DNA sequence: TGTGCCAGCAGCTTGGGGGAAGGTACGCAGTATTTT. This encodes CASSLGEGTQYF. The chain carries TRBV6-1 and TRBJ2-3; D is tentatively TRBD1 or TRBD2 (5 bases each). The CDR3 is 12 amino acids. Germline CDR1 is MNHNS and CDR2 is SASEGT. The V gene lost 6 bases and the J gene lost 8 bases, with 12 bases spanning the gap.

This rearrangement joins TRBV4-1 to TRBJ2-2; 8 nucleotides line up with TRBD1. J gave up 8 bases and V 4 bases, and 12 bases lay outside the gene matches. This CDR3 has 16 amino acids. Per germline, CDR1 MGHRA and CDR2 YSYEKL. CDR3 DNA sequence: TGCGCCAGCAGCCGTGCCCAGGGGGCTATTTCGGGGGAGCTGTTTTTT. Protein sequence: CASSRAQGAISGELFF.

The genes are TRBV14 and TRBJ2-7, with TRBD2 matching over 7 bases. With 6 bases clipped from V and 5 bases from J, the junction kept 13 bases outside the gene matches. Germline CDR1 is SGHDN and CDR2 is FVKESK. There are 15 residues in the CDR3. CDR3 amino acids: CASRDTSERTHEQYF. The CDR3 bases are TGTGCCAGCAGGGACACTAGCGAGAGAACTCACGAGCAGTACTTC.

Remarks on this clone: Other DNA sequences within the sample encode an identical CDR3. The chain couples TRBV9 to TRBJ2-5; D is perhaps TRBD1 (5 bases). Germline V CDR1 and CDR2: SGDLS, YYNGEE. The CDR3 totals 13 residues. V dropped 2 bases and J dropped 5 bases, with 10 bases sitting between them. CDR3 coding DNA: TGTGCCAGCAGCGTTAGGGGCAGGGAGACCCAGTACTTC. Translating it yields CASSVRGRETQYF. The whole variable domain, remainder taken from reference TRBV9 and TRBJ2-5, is DSGVTQTPKHLITATGQRVTLRCSPRSGDLSVYWYQQSLDQGLQFLIQYYNGEERAKGNILERFSAQQFPDLHSELNLSSLELGDSALYFCASSVRGRETQYFGPGTRLLVL.

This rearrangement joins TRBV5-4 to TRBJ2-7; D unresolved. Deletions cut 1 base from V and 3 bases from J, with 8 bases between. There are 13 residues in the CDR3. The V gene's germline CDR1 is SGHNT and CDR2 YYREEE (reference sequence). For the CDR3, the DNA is TGTGCCAGCAGCTTGAGACTTAACTACGAGCAGTACTTC. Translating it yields CASSLRLNYEQYF. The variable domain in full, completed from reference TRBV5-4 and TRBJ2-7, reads ETGVTQSPTHLIKTRGQQVTLRCSSQSGHNTVSWYQQALGQGPQFIFQYYREEENGRGNFPPRFSGLQFPNYSSELNVNALELDDSALYLCASSLRLNYEQYFGPGTRLTVT.

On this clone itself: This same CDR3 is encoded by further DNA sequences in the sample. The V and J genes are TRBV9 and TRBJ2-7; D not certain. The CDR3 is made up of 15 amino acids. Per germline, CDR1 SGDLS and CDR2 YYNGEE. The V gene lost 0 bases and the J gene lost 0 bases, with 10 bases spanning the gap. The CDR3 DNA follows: TGTGCCAGCAGCGTAGGTGGCAGGAGCTCCTACGAGCAGTACTTC. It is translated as CASSVGGRSSYEQYF.

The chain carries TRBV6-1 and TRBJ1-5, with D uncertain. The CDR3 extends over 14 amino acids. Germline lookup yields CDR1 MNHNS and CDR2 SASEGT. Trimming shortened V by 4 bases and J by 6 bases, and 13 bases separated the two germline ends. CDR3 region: CASSALGVGQPQHF. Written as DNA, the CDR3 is TGTGCCAGCAGTGCCCTCGGGGTTGGTCAGCCCCAGCATTTT.

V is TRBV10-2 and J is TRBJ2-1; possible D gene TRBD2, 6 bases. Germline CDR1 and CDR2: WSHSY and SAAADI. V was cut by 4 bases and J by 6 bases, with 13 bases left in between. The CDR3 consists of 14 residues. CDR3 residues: CASSVWGEFNEQFF. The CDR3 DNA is TGCGCCAGCAGTGTTTGGGGGGAGTTCAATGAGCAGTTCTTC.

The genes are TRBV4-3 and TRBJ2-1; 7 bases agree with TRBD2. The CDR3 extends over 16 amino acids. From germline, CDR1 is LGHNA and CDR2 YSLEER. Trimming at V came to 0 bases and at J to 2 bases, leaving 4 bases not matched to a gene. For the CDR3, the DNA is TGCGCCAGCAGCCAAGAAGAGGGGACTACCTACAATGAGCAGTTCTTC. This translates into CASSQEEGTTYNEQFF.

The CDR3 loop reads CASSVEASGRWSYNEQFF. The CDR3 coding sequence is TGTGCCAGCAGCGTAGAGGCTAGCGGGAGATGGTCCTACAATGAGCAGTTCTTC. The chain uses TRBV9 and TRBJ2-1; 10 bases agree with TRBD2. With V trimmed by 0 bases and J by 1 base, 7 bases remained unmatched. The CDR3 loop spans 18 amino acids. Germline CDR1 reads SGDLS; CDR2 reads YYNGEE.